One sample yielded the 7 T cell receptor beta chains listed below, sequenced in a study of T cell repertoires in cytomegalovirus infection. Their target antigens are unknown. TCRdb re-analysed the reads in MiXCR, keeping a single row per CDR3 protein. Of 700,000 to 850,000 distinct CDR3 sequences in the sample, approximately 29% were seen once. Sequenced here: cultured CD8+ T cells from PBMCs, sampled from culture after CMV antigen stimulation. Receptors were obtained from a human donor in good health (CMV status not recorded). Some clones in this sample may be carry-over from other donors' samples.

This clonotype was seen ten or more times. The chain links TRBV7-2 to TRBJ1-1; D unresolved. The V gene's germline CDR1 is SGHTA and CDR2 FQGNSA. The germline V and J ends were trimmed by 3 bases and 1 base, with 9 bases remaining between them. CDR3 length: 14 amino acids. The CDR3, as DNA: TGTGCCAGCAGCTTTATGATGAGGAACACTGAAGCTTTCTTT. It encodes CASSFMMRNTEAFF.

This CDR3 is CASSPPPGQGAGELFF. Here the CDR3 DNA reads TGTGCCAGCAGCCCCCCGCCGGGACAGGGAGCCGGGGAGCTGTTTTTT. The chain couples TRBV13 to TRBJ2-2, with 9 bases fitting TRBD1. CDR1 and CDR2 (germline): PRHDT, FYEKMQ (reference sequence). The CDR3 has 16 residues. With V trimmed by 5 bases and J by 6 bases, 10 bases remained unmatched. The full variable domain, rest sourced from reference TRBV13 and TRBJ2-2, is AAGVIQSPRHLIKEKRETATLKCYPIPRHDTVYWYQQGPGQDPQFLISFYEKMQSDKGSIPDRFSAQQFSDYHSELNMSSLELGDSALYFCASSPPPGQGAGELFFGEGSRLTVL.

This clonotype has more than one count but fewer than ten. The chain uses TRBV7-9 and TRBJ2-1, with a tentative D call TRBD2 (5 bases). V lost 7 bases to trimming and J lost 4 bases, with 17 bases between them. This CDR3 region has 15 residues. Germline loops: CDR1 SEHNR, CDR2 FQNEAQ (reference sequence). In DNA, the CDR3 is TGTGCCAGCACCGATCCCAACGGGGTTTACAATGAGCAGTTCTTC. Protein product: CASTDPNGVYNEQFF.

The table lists this clonotype with a few counts. The chain couples TRBV6-1 to TRBJ2-7; either TRBD1 or TRBD2 may supply D (5 bases each). Between the trimmed V and J ends, which lost 5 bases and 2 bases, there was a span of 10 bases. Germline CDR1 MNHNS, CDR2 SASEGT. The CDR3 spans 13 residues. CDR3 in amino acids: CASSHGDPYEQYV. DNA of the CDR3: TGTGCCAGCAGTCACGGGGACCCCTACGAGCAGTACGTC.

With regard to this clonotype: A much larger clone sits a single nucleotide away, making a read error possible. The chain uses TRBV7-6 and TRBJ1-1; D gene ambiguous. The CDR3 contains 13 residues. CDR1 and CDR2 (germline): SGHVS, FNYEAQ. The CDR3 spells CASSLGTHTEVFF. CDR3 DNA sequence: TGTGCCAGCAGCTTAGGGACTCACACTGAAGTTTTCTTT.

J is TRBJ2-7 and V is TRBV10-3, with 10 bases matching TRBD2. CDR1 ENHRY and CDR2 SYGVKD come from the germline V gene. Trimming took 3 bases from V and 4 from J; bases not matched to a gene: 12. The CDR3 extends over 17 amino acids. CDR3 coding DNA: TGTGCCATCAGTGATGGGGAGGAGCGGGGGGGCGTTTACGAGCAGTACTTC. This sequence encodes CAISDGEERGGVYEQYF.

This clonotype was detected a few times. The V gene is TRBV5-4, the J gene TRBJ1-1; the D gene is possibly TRBD1 (6 bases). The CDR3 is 16 residues long. Germline CDR1 is SGHNT and CDR2 is YYREEE (reference sequence). Trimming took 4 bases from V and 4 from J, leaving 20 bases between them. This chain's CDR3 is CASSPTGVEGGTEAFF. As DNA, the CDR3 is TGTGCCAGCAGCCCCACTGGGGTCGAGGGGGGCACTGAAGCTTTCTTT.